This entry is about one T cell receptor beta chain. The antigen is undetermined. The data belong to a study of cytomegalovirus exposure and HLA in healthy donors. Overall study context: In an early release, HLA-typed donors contributed 77 million or so unique TCR sequences. For the approximately 420 genotyped donors, around 76% fell within the Caucasian-associated ancestry cluster. Notes on the study in general: Rare sequences made up most TCRs, while some public TCRs were found in many donors.

Germline V CDR1 and CDR2: MNHEY, SMNVEV (reference sequence). CDR3 length: 15 amino acids. Deletions cut 8 bases from V and 1 base from J, with 18 bases between. Primers: 60 Vbeta forward and 13 Jbeta reverse. Assay: immunoSEQ multiplex PCR; the TCRdb copy retains only in-frame clones and omits some. The sample lists about 130,000 clones, 70% to 90% occurring once. The V call is TRBV27, the J call TRBJ2-7, with a possible D match to TRBD2 (7 bases). The material sequenced was PBMCs. The TCR comes from a boy aged 5 to 17 in good health and CMV-seronegative. The CDR3 sequence: CASGPRGGGSYEQYF. As DNA, the CDR3 is TGTGCCAGCGGACCTCGCGGGGGCGGGTCCTACGAGCAGTACTTC.